The source of this T cell receptor (beta chain) is a study of metastatic and nonmetastatic thyroid tumors. Study-wide context: Where malignant and benign thyroid patients were concerned, repertoires were compared across blood and tumor or nodule tissue. Overall study findings and caveats: In blood and tumor, TCR beta diversity was reportedly significantly higher in malignant thyroid tumors than in benign nodules.

With regard to this clone: Its antigen remains unidentified.

Authors' data handling: A papillary thyroid cancer distant-metastasis classifier was built from CDR3 differences across clinicopathological groups. TCRdb re-analyzed the PCR reads using MiXCR. The V and J calls here are based on TCRdb, not the publication. The sample carries roughly 7,100 clones, 25% to 30% recorded once. This CDR3 is 18 amino acids long. The germline V and J ends were trimmed by 0 bases and 7 bases, with 19 bases remaining between them. From germline, CDR1 is MNHEY and CDR2 SVGAGI. No patient received treatment before thyroid surgery. This chain connects TRBV6-5 to TRBJ1-6, with D possibly being TRBD1 (5 bases). The receptor was derived from a female donor with papillary thyroid cancer or a benign thyroid nodule (not recorded which). Some clones in this sample may be carry-over from other donors' samples. Sequencing was carried out using adjacent normal tissue. DNA of the CDR3: TGTGCCAGCAGTTACTCGACGGCAGGGCCCAGTTGGAATTCACCCCTCCACTTT. Translated: CASSYSTAGPSWNSPLHF.